These T cell receptor beta chains were read from a single sample in a study of PD-1 blockade in mismatch repair-deficient tumors. TCRdb's table, derived via immunoSEQ multiplex PCR, lists solely in-frame clones and lacks some. The sample lists about 25,000 clones, 65% to 85% occurring once. Sequenced here: PBMCs, sampled before pembrolizumab treatment. Receptor source: an adult with mismatch repair-deficient cancer. Each CDR3 is given with its conserved first and last residue. D genes are given only for firm matches. Not all rows give a size; the values are once, few, many and, for expanded clones, a class.

D: NA
size: NA
J: TRBJ2-1
V: TRBV6-1
CDR3: CASIPASASYNEQFF
DNA: TGTGCCAGCATCCCTGCTAGCGCCTCCTACAATGAGCAGTTCTTC

D: TRBD1
size: NA
J: TRBJ2-7
V: TRBV30
CDR3: CAWSSRTGVNEQYF
DNA: TGTGCCTGGAGTTCCCGGACAGGGGTCAACGAGCAGTACTTC

D: TRBD1
size: NA
J: TRBJ2-5
V: TRBV25-1
CDR3: CASSVTGAKETQYF
DNA: TGTGCCAGCAGTGTAACAGGGGCCAAAGAGACCCAGTACTTC

D: NA
size: few
J: TRBJ1-2
V: TRBV27
CDR3: CASSLTGGNYGYTF
DNA: TGTGCCAGCAGTTTAACCGGGGGGAACTATGGCTACACCTTC

D: NA
size: NA
J: TRBJ2-6
V: TRBV15
CDR3: CATSRDLFGANVLTF
DNA: TGTGCCACCAGCAGAGATCTCTTTGGGGCCAACGTCCTGACTTTC

D: NA
size: NA
J: TRBJ1-1
V: TRBV29-1
CDR3: CSVLVQVNTEAFF
DNA: TGCAGCGTTCTAGTACAGGTGAACACTGAAGCTTTCTTT

D: NA
size: NA
J: TRBJ2-7
V: TRBV2
CDR3: CASTKQGSSYEQYF
DNA: TGTGCCAGCACCAAACAGGGAAGCTCCTACGAGCAGTACTTC

D: NA
size: NA
J: TRBJ2-1
V: TRBV9
CDR3: CASSGIGGASSYNEQFF
DNA: TGTGCCAGCAGCGGGATAGGGGGGGCCAGCTCCTACAATGAGCAGTTCTTC

D: NA
size: NA
J: TRBJ2-7
V: TRBV7-3
CDR3: CASSFGGSPYEQYF
DNA: TGTGCCAGCAGCTTTGGGGGCAGCCCCTACGAGCAGTACTTC

D: NA
size: NA
J: TRBJ2-5
V: TRBV5-1
CDR3: CASSVDWQETQYF
DNA: TGCGCCAGCAGCGTGGACTGGCAAGAGACCCAGTACTTC

D: TRBD1
size: NA
J: TRBJ1-1
V: TRBV7-3
CDR3: CASSLTGGNTEAFF
DNA: TGTGCCAGCAGCCTTACAGGGGGCAACACTGAAGCTTTCTTT

D: TRBD2
size: NA
J: TRBJ2-5
V: TRBV2
CDR3: CASRGERESPPAQYF
DNA: TGTGCCAGCAGGGGAGAGCGGGAGAGCCCCCCTGCCCAGTACTTC

D: NA
size: NA
J: TRBJ2-1
V: TRBV10-2
CDR3: CASSGAGYGEQFF
DNA: TGCGCCAGCAGTGGGGCCGGATACGGTGAGCAGTTCTTC